Below are 29 T cell receptor beta chains sequenced from a single sample in a study of blood T cell repertoires in COVID-19. This table comes from immunoSEQ multiplex PCR, and its TCRdb copy is limited to in-frame clones, with some not included. Altogether approximately 140,000 clones are present, roughly 80% being singletons, with the ten largest covering about a sixth. Sequencing input: peripheral blood. These receptors all stem from a woman aged 80 or over with acute or convalescent COVID-19.

This clone was seen once. This sequence joins TRBV2 and TRBJ1-2, with 8 bases fitting TRBD1. In germline, CDR1 is SNHLY, CDR2 FYNNEI. The CDR3 extends over 14 amino acids. Trimming removed 6 bases from V and 1 base from J; junction bases left unmatched: 4. The CDR3 region has the DNA TGTGCCAGCAGGGACAGGGCTATTAACTATGGCTACACCTTC. Residues: CASRDRAINYGYTF.

V usage is TRBV7-9 and J usage is TRBJ2-5, with 7 bases fitting TRBD1. Germline trimming cut 5 bases from V and 1 base from J; bases unmatched to any gene: 4. The CDR3 loop spans 14 amino acids. Germline-derived CDR1 and CDR2 are SEHNR and FQNEAQ (reference sequence). Here the CDR3 DNA reads TGTGCCAGCAGCCGGGGACAGCCCCAAGAGACCCAGTACTTC. This codes for CASSRGQPQETQYF.

The sample holds a few counts of this clone. The rearrangement joins TRBV4-3 to TRBJ1-6, with 8 bases matching TRBD1. This CDR3 comprises 14 residues. V lost 4 bases to trimming and J lost 7 bases; unmatched junction nucleotides: 3. Germline V lookup: CDR1 LGHNA, CDR2 YSLEER. The CDR3 loop is CASSPGQANSPLHF. In nucleotides, the CDR3 is TGCGCCAGCAGCCCGGGACAGGCAAATTCACCCCTCCACTTT.

This clone was counted between two and nine times. V is TRBV5-1 and J is TRBJ1-4; D may be TRBD1 (6 bases). CDR1 is SGHRS and CDR2 is YFSETQ in the germline V gene. V gave up 4 bases and J gave up 0 bases, with 16 bases separating them. The CDR3 extends over 17 amino acids. The DNA for the CDR3 is TGCGCCAGCAGCAGGGTAGGACAGAGAGCAACTAATGAAAAACTGTTTTTT. Translated, it gives CASSRVGQRATNEKLFF.

The chain combines TRBV27 with TRBJ1-2; 8 nucleotides line up with TRBD1. The CDR3 is 15 residues long. The V gene's germline CDR1 is MNHEY and CDR2 SMNVEV (reference sequence). After removal of 3 bases from V and 4 bases from J, the junction contained 7 bases not matched to a gene. The CDR3 loop is CASSFRQGAFYGYTF. The DNA for the CDR3 is TGTGCCAGCAGTTTTCGGCAGGGGGCTTTCTATGGCTACACCTTC.

The chain employs TRBV5-1 and TRBJ2-2; TRBD2 matches 9 bases. This CDR3 comprises 14 residues. V was clipped by 6 bases and J by 4 bases; unmatched bases: 4. Per germline, CDR1 SGHRS and CDR2 YFSETQ. DNA of the CDR3: TGCGCCAGCAATCTAGCGGGACCCACCGGGGAGCTGTTTTTT. Amino acid sequence: CASNLAGPTGELFF.

The rearrangement joins TRBV19 to TRBJ1-6; TRBD1 matches at 10 bases. There are 14 residues in the CDR3. Germline CDR1 LNHDA, CDR2 SQIVND (reference sequence). V was pared by 8 bases and J by 7 bases, with 5 bases of the junction left unmatched. CDR3 protein: CASARDRGNSPLHF. DNA for the CDR3: TGTGCCAGTGCCCGGGACAGGGGAAATTCACCCCTCCACTTT.

In DNA form, the CDR3 reads TGCGCCAGCAGCTCCCGGACAGGGAACAACTATGGCTACACCTTC. It translates to CASSSRTGNNYGYTF. The chain employs TRBV5-1 and TRBJ1-2; 8 positions match TRBD1. CDR1 and CDR2 from the germline V gene are SGHRS and YFSETQ. This CDR3 has 15 residues. The ends lost 3 bases at V and 2 bases at J; junction bases unmatched: 6.

The chain joins TRBV19 to TRBJ1-5; D perhaps matches TRBD1 (6 bases). Trimming took 6 bases from V and 6 from J, leaving 18 bases between them. The CDR3 is 15 residues long. Germline V gene lookup returns CDR1 LNHDA and CDR2 SQIVND (reference sequence). CDR3: CASRNVGGAGQPQHF. The CDR3 bases are TGTGCCAGTAGGAACGTGGGGGGGGCAGGTCAGCCCCAGCATTTT.

The chain uses TRBV5-1 and TRBJ1-4, with 7 bases fitting TRBD1. CDR1 is SGHRS and CDR2 is YFSETQ in the germline V gene. J gave up 8 bases and V 2 bases, and 6 bases lay outside the gene matches. This CDR3 spans 14 amino acids. The chain's CDR3 is CASSFQGDREKLFF. Written as DNA, the CDR3 is TGCGCCAGCAGCTTTCAGGGGGATCGGGAAAAACTGTTTTTT. Drawing the rest from reference TRBV5-1 and TRBJ1-4, the complete variable domain is KAGVTQTPRYLIKTRGQQVTLSCSPISGHRSVSWYQQTPGQGLQFLFEYFSETQRNKGNFPGRFSGRQFSNSRSEMNVSTLELGDSALYLCASSFQGDREKLFFGSGTQLSVL.

The chain carries TRBV7-2 and TRBJ1-6; possibly TRBD1 for D (5 bases). V was cut by 3 bases and J by 6 bases, with 12 bases left in between. The CDR3 has 15 residues. Per the germline V gene, CDR1 is SGHTA and CDR2 is FQGNSA. The CDR3 DNA reads as TGTGCCAGCAGCTTCGCCCGGGGGGTTAATTCACCCCTCCACTTT. Protein product: CASSFARGVNSPLHF.

CDR3: CASSYPSGEADSEAFF. The CDR3, as DNA: TGTGCCAGCAGTTACCCTAGTGGAGAGGCGGACAGTGAAGCTTTCTTT. The rearrangement joins TRBV6-2 or TRBV6-3 to TRBJ1-1, with D perhaps matching TRBD1 (6 bases). CDR3 length: 16 residues. With 2 bases removed from V and 7 bases from J, the gap between germline ends came to 20 bases. CDR1 is MNHEY, CDR2 SVGEGT, per germline.

This clone appeared a single time. The chain employs TRBV6-5 and TRBJ1-1, with 9 bases lining up with TRBD1. After removal of 5 bases from V and 5 bases from J, the junction contained 3 bases not matched to a gene. The CDR3 extends over 13 amino acids. Germline V gene data show CDR1 as MNHEY and CDR2 as SVGAGI. In DNA, the CDR3 is TGTGCCAGCAGTCCGACAGGGGGGACTGAAGCTTTCTTT. Translating gives CASSPTGGTEAFF.

V gene TRBV14 combines with J gene TRBJ1-1, with 8 positions matching TRBD1. From germline, CDR1 is SGHDN and CDR2 FVKESK. The CDR3 has 14 residues. V trimming: 4 bases; J trimming: 4 bases; junction bases outside the gene matches: 5. Here the CDR3 reads CASSPEDRGTEAFF. The CDR3 region has the DNA TGTGCCAGCAGCCCGGAAGACAGGGGCACTGAAGCTTTCTTT.

This clone was detected only once. The genes are TRBV2 and TRBJ2-3; 16 nucleotides match TRBD2. Germline assignment: CDR1 SNHLY and CDR2 FYNNEI. This CDR3 region has 17 residues. V dropped 6 bases and J dropped 0; count of bases not matched to a gene: 3. CDR3 coding DNA: TGTGCCAGCAGACCGGGACTAGCGGGGGGGAGCACAGATACGCAGTATTTT. Protein: CASRPGLAGGSTDTQYF.

V is TRBV6-2 or TRBV6-3 and J is TRBJ2-4; TRBD2 is a possible D gene (6 bases). Germline assignment: CDR1 MNHEY and CDR2 SVGEGT. The CDR3 sequence is 11 residues long. V shed 1 base and J shed 15 bases, with 10 bases lying between them. CDR3 loop: CASSYWDSWYF. In DNA, the CDR3 is TGTGCCAGCAGTTACTGGGACTCCTGGTACTTC.

The V call is TRBV6-6, the J call TRBJ2-7; a possible D gene is TRBD2 (5 bases). The V gene lost 2 bases and the J gene lost 2 bases, with 16 bases spanning the gap. Per germline, CDR1 MNHNY and CDR2 SVGAGI (reference sequence). The CDR3 is made up of 16 amino acids. The CDR3 bases are TGTGCCAGCAGTTACCCGAGCGGTGAGACTCCCTACGAGCAGTACTTC. Protein sequence: CASSYPSGETPYEQYF.

The chain combines TRBV5-5 with TRBJ2-7, with 10 bases matching TRBD1. Trimming took 0 bases from V and 6 from J; bases not matched to a gene: 3. CDR3 length equals 14 residues. In germline, CDR1 is SGHKS, CDR2 YYEKEE (reference sequence). The CDR3 bases are TGTGCCAGCAGCTTGGGACAGGGGGCAAGCGAGCAGTACTTC. It specifies CASSLGQGASEQYF.

V usage is TRBV24-1 and J usage is TRBJ2-1; 10 bases fit TRBD1. V gave up 4 bases and J gave up 7 bases; unmatched junction bases: 6. Germline CDR1 and CDR2: KGHDR and SFDVKD. The CDR3 contains 15 residues. CDR3 protein: CATSDTGQGRNEQFF. CDR3 in DNA: TGTGCCACCAGTGACACGGGACAGGGGAGGAATGAGCAGTTCTTC.

The chain has TRBV12-5 and TRBJ2-4; 7 bases agree with TRBD1. This CDR3 is 16 amino acids long. The J segment lost 1 base and the V segment lost 5 bases, leaving 8 bases of the junction unmatched. In germline, CDR1 is LGHNT, CDR2 FRNRAP. The CDR3 region has the DNA TGTGCTAGTGGTCCCACACCGACAGGGGCCAAAAACATTCAGTACTTC. Its translation: CASGPTPTGAKNIQYF.

The V gene is TRBV9, the J gene TRBJ2-3, with D uncertain. The V end was cut by 0 bases, the J end by 0 bases, with 11 bases between. This CDR3 spans 16 amino acids. Germline-derived CDR1 and CDR2 are SGDLS and YYNGEE. The CDR3 protein is CASSVAGRVSTDTQYF. The CDR3 DNA sequence: TGTGCCAGCAGCGTAGCGGGTCGAGTTAGCACAGATACGCAGTATTTT.

The rearrangement uses TRBV6-1 and TRBJ2-3, with a possible D match to TRBD2 (5 bases). V was trimmed by 3 bases and J by 0 bases, leaving 10 bases between them. The CDR3 consists of 15 residues. The germline V gene encodes CDR1 MNHNS and CDR2 SASEGT. CDR3 loop: CASSDRGQSTDTQYF. The CDR3 nucleotides read TGTGCCAGCAGTGATCGGGGTCAGAGCACAGATACGCAGTATTTT.

V usage is TRBV7-2 and J usage is TRBJ2-2; D remains ambiguous. Trimming removed 7 bases at V and 1 base at J, with 7 bases between. The germline V gene encodes CDR1 SGHTA and CDR2 FQGNSA. CDR3 size: 13 residues. CDR3 in amino acids: CASTFKNTGELFF. The CDR3 region has the DNA TGTGCCAGCACCTTCAAGAACACCGGGGAGCTGTTTTTT. Together with reference TRBV7-2 and TRBJ2-2, the CDR3 gives the full variable domain: GAGVSQSPSNKVTEKGKDVELRCDPISGHTALYWYRQSLGQGLEFLIYFQGNSAPDKSGLPSDRFSAERTGGSVSTLTIQRTQQEDSAVYLCASTFKNTGELFFGEGSRLTVL.

The CDR3 is CSASRGPGTEAFF. The DNA of the CDR3 is TGCAGCGCCTCAAGGGGGCCCGGCACTGAAGCTTTCTTT. The V call is TRBV29-1, the J call TRBJ1-1; TRBD1 matches 7 bases. This CDR3 has 13 amino acids. Trimming removed 7 bases from V and 4 bases from J; junction bases left unmatched: 9. Germline V lookup: CDR1 SQVTM, CDR2 ANQGSEA.

The gene calls are TRBV6-6 and TRBJ2-1; D possibly corresponds to TRBD2 (7 bases). The V and J ends lost 4 bases and 13 bases respectively, with 20 bases between them. The CDR3 length is 14 residues. Germline CDR1 and CDR2: MNHNY and SVGAGI (reference sequence). The CDR3 nucleotides are TGTGCCAGCAGTTTCCCCGCAGGGGAGGGGAGACAGTTCTTC. Translation: CASSFPAGEGRQFF.

The chain couples TRBV5-1 to TRBJ1-4; D remains ambiguous. CDR3 length: 17 amino acids. CDR1 and CDR2 (germline): SGHRS, YFSETQ. Trimming stripped 0 bases from V and 0 bases from J, with 12 bases between. The chain's CDR3 is CASSLGGGETTNEKLFF. In nucleotides, the CDR3 is TGCGCCAGCAGCTTGGGTGGTGGGGAGACAACTAATGAAAAACTGTTTTTT.

This clone occurred a few times. The V gene is TRBV30, the J gene TRBJ1-2, with a possible D match to TRBD1 (6 bases). The CDR3 has 12 residues. Trimming took off 1 base at V and 8 bases at J, with 11 bases between the two ends. Germline CDR1 and CDR2: GTSNPN and SVGIG (reference sequence). DNA for the CDR3: TGTGCCTGGAGTGGGACAGCGTACGGCTACACCTTC. This sequence encodes CAWSGTAYGYTF.

The chain recombines TRBV10-2 with TRBJ1-2; 9 bases are shared with TRBD1. The germline gives CDR1 WSHSY, CDR2 SAAADI. J lost 2 bases, V lost 8 bases, and 6 bases had no gene match. There are 14 residues in the CDR3. CDR3 amino acids: CASCPGTGNYGYTF. The CDR3 bases are TGCGCCAGCTGTCCCGGGACAGGGAACTATGGCTACACCTTC.

V gene TRBV11-2 combines with J gene TRBJ2-7; 9 bases match TRBD2. The CDR3 runs 16 residues. The germline gives CDR1 SGHAT, CDR2 FQNNGV. V was clipped by 5 bases and J by 6 bases; unmatched bases: 14. CDR3 bases: TGTGCCAGCAGCATAAGCCCGACTAGCGGCCCCGTCGAGCAGTACTTC. Its protein product is CASSISPTSGPVEQYF.